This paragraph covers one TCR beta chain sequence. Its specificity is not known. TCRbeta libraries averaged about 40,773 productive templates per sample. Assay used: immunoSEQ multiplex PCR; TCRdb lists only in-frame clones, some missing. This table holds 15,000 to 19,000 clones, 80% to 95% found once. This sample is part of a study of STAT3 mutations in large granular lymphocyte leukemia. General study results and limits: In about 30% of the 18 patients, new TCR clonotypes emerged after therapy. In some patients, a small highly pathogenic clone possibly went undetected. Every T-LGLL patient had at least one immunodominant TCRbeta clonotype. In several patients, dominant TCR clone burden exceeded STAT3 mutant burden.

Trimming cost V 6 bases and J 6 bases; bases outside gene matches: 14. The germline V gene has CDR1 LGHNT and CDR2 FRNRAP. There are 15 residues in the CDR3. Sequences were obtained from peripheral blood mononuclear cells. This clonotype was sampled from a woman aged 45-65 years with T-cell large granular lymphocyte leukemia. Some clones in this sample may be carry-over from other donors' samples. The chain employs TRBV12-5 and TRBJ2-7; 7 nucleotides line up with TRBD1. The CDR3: CASGPPRQGRGEQYF. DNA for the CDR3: TGTGCTAGTGGGCCCCCTCGACAGGGCCGGGGCGAGCAGTACTTC. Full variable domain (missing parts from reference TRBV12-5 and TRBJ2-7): DARVTQTPRHKVTEMGQEVTMRCQPILGHNTVFWYRQTMMQGLELLAYFRNRAPLDDSGMPKDRFSAEMPDATLATLKIQPSEPRDSAVYFCASGPPRQGRGEQYFGPGTRLTVT.